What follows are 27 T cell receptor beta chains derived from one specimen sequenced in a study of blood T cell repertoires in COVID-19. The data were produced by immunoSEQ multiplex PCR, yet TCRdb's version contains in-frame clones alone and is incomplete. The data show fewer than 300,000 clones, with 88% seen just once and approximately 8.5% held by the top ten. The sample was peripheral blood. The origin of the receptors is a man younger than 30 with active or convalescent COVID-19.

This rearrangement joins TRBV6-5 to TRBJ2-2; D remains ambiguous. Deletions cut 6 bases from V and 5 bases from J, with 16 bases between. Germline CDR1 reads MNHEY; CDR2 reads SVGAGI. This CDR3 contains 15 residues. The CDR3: CASRTARVGTGELFF. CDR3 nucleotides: TGTGCCAGCAGGACGGCTCGGGTCGGGACCGGGGAGCTGTTTTTT.

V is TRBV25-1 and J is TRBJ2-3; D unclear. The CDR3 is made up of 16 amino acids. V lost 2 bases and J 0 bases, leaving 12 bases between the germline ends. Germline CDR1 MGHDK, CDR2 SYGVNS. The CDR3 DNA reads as TGTGCCAGCAGTGAACTTTCAGGTTCCAGCACAGATACGCAGTATTTT. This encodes CASSELSGSSTDTQYF.

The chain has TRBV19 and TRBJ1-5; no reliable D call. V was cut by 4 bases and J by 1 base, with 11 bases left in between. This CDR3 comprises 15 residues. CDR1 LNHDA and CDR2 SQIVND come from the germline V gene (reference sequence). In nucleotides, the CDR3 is TGTGCCAGTAGTACGTTTCTTGAGAGCAATCAGCCCCAGCATTTT. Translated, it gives CASSTFLESNQPQHF.

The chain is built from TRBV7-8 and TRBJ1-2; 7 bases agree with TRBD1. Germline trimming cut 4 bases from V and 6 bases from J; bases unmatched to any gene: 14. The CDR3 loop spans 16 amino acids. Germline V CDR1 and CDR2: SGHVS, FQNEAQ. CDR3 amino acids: CASSSETGISRDGYTF. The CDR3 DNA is TGTGCCAGCAGCTCGGAGACAGGGATCTCCAGAGATGGCTACACCTTC.

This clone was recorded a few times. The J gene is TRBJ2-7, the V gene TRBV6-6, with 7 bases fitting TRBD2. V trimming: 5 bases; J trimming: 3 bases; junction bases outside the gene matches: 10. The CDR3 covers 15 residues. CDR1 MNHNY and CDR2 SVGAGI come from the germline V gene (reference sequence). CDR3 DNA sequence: TGTGCCAGCAGTGGGCCGAGGGAGGGGCGCTACGAGCAGTACTTC. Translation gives CASSGPREGRYEQYF.

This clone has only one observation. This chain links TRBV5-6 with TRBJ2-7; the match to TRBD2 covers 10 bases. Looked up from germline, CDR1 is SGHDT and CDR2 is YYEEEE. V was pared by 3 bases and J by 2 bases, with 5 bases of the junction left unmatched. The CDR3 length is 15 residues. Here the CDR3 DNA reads TGTGCCAGCAGCTGGGGGACTAGCGAGGCCTACGAGCAGTACTTC. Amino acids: CASSWGTSEAYEQYF.

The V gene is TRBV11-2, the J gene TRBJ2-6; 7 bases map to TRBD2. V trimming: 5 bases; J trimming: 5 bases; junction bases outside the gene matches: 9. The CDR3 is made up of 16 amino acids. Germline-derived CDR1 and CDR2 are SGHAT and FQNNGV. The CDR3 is CASSAGRGERANVLTF. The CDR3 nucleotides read TGTGCCAGCAGCGCCGGTCGGGGGGAGAGGGCCAACGTCCTGACTTTC. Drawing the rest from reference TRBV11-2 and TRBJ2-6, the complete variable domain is EAGVAQSPRYKIIEKRQSVAFWCNPISGHATLYWYQQILGQGPKLLIQFQNNGVVDDSQLPKDRFSAERLKGVDSTLKIQPAKLEDSAVYLCASSAGRGERANVLTFGAGSRLTVL.

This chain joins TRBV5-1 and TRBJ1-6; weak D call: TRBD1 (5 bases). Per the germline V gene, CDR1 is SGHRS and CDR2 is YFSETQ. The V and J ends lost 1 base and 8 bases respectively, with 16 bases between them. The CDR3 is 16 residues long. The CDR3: CASSLSLRQGHSPLHF. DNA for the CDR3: TGCGCCAGCAGCTTGTCGCTCCGGCAGGGTCATTCACCCCTCCACTTT.

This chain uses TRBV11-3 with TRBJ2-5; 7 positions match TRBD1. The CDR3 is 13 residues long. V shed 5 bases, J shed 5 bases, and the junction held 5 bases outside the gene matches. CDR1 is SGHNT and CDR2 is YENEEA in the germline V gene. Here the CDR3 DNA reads TGTGCCAGCAGCAAGGACAGGTGGGAGACCCAGTACTTC. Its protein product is CASSKDRWETQYF.

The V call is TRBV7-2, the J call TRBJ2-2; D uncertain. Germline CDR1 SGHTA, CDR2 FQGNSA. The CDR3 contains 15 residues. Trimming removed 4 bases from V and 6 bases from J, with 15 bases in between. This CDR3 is CASSSNTEWPGELFF. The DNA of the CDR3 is TGTGCCAGCAGCTCGAACACCGAATGGCCCGGGGAGCTGTTTTTT.

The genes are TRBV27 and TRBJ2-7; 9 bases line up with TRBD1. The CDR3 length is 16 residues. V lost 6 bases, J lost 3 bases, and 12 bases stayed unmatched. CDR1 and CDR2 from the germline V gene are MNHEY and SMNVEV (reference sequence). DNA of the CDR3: TGTGCCAGCAGCCCCGGGGGGACAGGGTGGTTCTACGAGCAGTACTTC. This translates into CASSPGGTGWFYEQYF.

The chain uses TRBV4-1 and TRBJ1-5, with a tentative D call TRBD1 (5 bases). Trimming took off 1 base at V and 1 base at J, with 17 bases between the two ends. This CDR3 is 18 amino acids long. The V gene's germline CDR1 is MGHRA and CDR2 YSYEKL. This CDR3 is CASSQGKGEGWSNQPQHF. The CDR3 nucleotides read TGCGCCAGCAGCCAAGGTAAAGGGGAAGGTTGGAGCAATCAGCCCCAGCATTTT.

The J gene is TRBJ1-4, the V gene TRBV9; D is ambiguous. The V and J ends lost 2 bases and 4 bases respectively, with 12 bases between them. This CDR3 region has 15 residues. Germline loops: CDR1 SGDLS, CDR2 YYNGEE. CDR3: CASSVGSRINEKLFF. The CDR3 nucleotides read TGTGCCAGCAGCGTGGGGAGTCGGATTAATGAAAAACTGTTTTTT.

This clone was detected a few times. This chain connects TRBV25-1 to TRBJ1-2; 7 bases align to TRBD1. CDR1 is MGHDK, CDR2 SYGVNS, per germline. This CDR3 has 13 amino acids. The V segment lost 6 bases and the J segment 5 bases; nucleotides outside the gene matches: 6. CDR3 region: CASSGDRPYGYTF. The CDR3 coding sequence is TGTGCCAGCAGCGGGGACAGACCTTATGGCTACACCTTC.

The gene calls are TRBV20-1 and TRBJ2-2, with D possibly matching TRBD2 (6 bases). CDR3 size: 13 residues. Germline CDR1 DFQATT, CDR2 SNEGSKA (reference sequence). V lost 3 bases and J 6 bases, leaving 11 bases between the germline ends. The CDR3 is CSASRGRSGELFF. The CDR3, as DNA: TGCAGTGCTAGTCGGGGGAGGTCCGGGGAGCTGTTTTTT.

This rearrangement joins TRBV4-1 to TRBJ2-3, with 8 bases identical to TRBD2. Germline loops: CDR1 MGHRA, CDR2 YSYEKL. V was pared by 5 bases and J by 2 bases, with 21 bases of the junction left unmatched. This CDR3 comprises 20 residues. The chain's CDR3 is CASSEGPPSWTSSYTDTQYF. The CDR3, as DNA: TGCGCCAGCAGCGAGGGTCCCCCTTCATGGACTAGCAGTTACACAGATACGCAGTATTTT.

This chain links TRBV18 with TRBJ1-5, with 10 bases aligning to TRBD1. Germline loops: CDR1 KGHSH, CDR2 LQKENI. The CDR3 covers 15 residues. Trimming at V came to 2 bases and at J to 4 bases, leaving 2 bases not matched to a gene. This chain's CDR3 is CASSPLGQGNQPQHF. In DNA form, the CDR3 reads TGTGCCAGCTCACCATTGGGACAGGGGAATCAGCCCCAGCATTTT.

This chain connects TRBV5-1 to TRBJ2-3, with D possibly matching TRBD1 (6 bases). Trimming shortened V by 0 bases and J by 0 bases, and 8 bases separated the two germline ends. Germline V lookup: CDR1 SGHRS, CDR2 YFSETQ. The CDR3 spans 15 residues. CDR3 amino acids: CASSLAGQSTDTQYF. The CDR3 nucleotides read TGCGCCAGCAGCTTGGCTGGACAGAGCACAGATACGCAGTATTTT.

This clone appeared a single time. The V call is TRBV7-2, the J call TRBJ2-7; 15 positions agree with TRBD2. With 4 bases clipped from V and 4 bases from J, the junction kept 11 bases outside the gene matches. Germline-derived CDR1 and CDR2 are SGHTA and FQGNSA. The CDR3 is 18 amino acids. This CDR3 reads CASSYTGTSGGTRYEQYF. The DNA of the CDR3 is TGTGCCAGCAGCTACACCGGGACTAGCGGGGGGACCAGATACGAGCAGTACTTC. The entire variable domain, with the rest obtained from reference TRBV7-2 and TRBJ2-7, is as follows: GAGVSQSPSNKVTEKGKDVELRCDPISGHTALYWYRQSLGQGLEFLIYFQGNSAPDKSGLPSDRFSAERTGGSVSTLTIQRTQQEDSAVYLCASSYTGTSGGTRYEQYFGPGTRLTVT.

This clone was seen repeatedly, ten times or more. CDR3 amino acids: CASSSPRTGYPYYYGYTF. CDR3 DNA sequence: TGTGCCAGCAGCTCGCCCCGGACAGGCTATCCATACTACTATGGCTACACCTTC. The chain combines TRBV11-2 with TRBJ1-2, with 7 bases matching TRBD1. The CDR3 has 18 amino acids. V dropped 4 bases and J dropped 3; count of bases not matched to a gene: 17. Germline V gives CDR1 SGHAT, CDR2 FQNNGV.

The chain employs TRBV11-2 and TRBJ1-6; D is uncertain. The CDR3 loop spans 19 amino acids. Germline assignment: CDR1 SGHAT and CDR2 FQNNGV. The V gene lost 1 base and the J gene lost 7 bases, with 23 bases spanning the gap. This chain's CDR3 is CASSLVLFPGRLLNSPLHF. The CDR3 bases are TGTGCCAGCAGCTTAGTTCTTTTTCCTGGGAGACTGTTGAATTCACCCCTCCACTTT.

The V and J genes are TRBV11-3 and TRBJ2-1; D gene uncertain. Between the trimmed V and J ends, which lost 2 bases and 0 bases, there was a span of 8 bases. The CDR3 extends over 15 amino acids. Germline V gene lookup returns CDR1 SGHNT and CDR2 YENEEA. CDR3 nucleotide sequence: TGTGCCAGCAGCTTAATGGCTGACTCCTACAATGAGCAGTTCTTC. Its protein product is CASSLMADSYNEQFF.

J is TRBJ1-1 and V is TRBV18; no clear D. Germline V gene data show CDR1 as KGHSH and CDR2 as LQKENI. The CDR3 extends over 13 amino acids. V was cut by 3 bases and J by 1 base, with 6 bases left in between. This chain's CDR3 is CASSPGRNTEAFF. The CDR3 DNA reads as TGTGCCAGCTCACCGGGCAGGAACACTGAAGCTTTCTTT.

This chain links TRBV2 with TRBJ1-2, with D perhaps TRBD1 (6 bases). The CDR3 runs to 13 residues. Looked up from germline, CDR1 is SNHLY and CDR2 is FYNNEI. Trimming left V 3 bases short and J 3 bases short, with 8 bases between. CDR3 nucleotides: TGTGCCAGCAGTGAGCCAGGGGACTATGGCTACACCTTC. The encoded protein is CASSEPGDYGYTF.

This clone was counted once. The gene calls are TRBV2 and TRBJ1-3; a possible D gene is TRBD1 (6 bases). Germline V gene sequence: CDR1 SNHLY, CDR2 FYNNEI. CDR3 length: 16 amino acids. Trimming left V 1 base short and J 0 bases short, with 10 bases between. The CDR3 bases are TGTGCCAGCAGTGAAGGTCAAGGGGGCTCTGGAAACACCATATATTTT. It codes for CASSEGQGGSGNTIYF.

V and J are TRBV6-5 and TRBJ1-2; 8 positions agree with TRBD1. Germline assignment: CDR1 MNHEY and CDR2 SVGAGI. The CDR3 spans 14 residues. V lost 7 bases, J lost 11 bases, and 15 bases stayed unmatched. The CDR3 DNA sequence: TGTGCCAGCATCAAGCGGGGCAGGGGGCTGGGATACACCTTC. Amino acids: CASIKRGRGLGYTF.

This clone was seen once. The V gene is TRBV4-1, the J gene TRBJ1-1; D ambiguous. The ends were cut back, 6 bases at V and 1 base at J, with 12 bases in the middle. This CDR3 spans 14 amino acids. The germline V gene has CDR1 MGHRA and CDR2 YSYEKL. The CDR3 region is CASRTRRGNTEAFF. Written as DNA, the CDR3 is TGCGCCAGCAGGACACGTCGGGGGAACACTGAAGCTTTCTTT.